Listed below are T cell receptor beta chains from one sample, sequenced in a study of identifying expanded T cells in peripheral blood. Libraries were prepared by immunoSEQ multiplex PCR; TCRdb keeps only in-frame clonotypes and omits some of them. The sample comprises more than 75,000 clones, approximately 86% of which are singletons, and 5.6% rests with the top ten. Material: blood. Every receptor here comes from a person between 18 and 69 years old in good health. Both conserved end residues are part of each CDR3. Each record gives: D gene, V gene, clone size, J gene, CDR3 length, CDR3 protein, CDR3 DNA. D genes are given only for firm matches. The size entry is marked missing in some rows and otherwise reads once, few, many or a size class.

d_gene: -; v_gene: TRBV2; abundance: few; j_gene: TRBJ1-6; len: 14; CDR3aa: CASRGEWRNSPLHF; CDR3nt: TGTGCCAGCAGGGGGGAGTGGAGAAATTCACCCCTCCACTTT
d_gene: -; v_gene: TRBV5-6; abundance: -; j_gene: TRBJ2-7; len: 16; CDR3aa: CASSLDENGFADEQYF; CDR3nt: TGTGCCAGCAGCTTGGACGAGAACGGGTTTGCGGACGAGCAGTACTTC
d_gene: TRBD1; v_gene: TRBV25-1; abundance: -; j_gene: TRBJ2-1; len: 13; CDR3aa: CASSEPYRGEQFF; CDR3nt: TGTGCCAGCAGTGAACCATACAGGGGTGAGCAGTTCTTC
d_gene: -; v_gene: TRBV7-8; abundance: few; j_gene: TRBJ2-5; len: 19; CDR3aa: CASSLHGRGQGGMGETQYF; CDR3nt: TGTGCCAGCAGCCTGCACGGACGGGGGCAGGGCGGGATGGGGGAGACCCAGTACTTC
d_gene: -; v_gene: TRBV11-3; abundance: -; j_gene: TRBJ1-2; len: 14; CDR3aa: CASSLVWGPGGYTF; CDR3nt: TGTGCCAGCAGCTTAGTGTGGGGACCAGGTGGCTACACCTTC
d_gene: -; v_gene: TRBV28; abundance: -; j_gene: TRBJ1-3; len: 14; CDR3aa: CASRFQISGNTIYF; CDR3nt: TGTGCCAGCAGGTTTCAGATCTCTGGAAACACCATATATTTT
d_gene: -; v_gene: TRBV20-1; abundance: -; j_gene: TRBJ2-5; len: 11; CDR3aa: CSASRSETQYF; CDR3nt: TGCAGTGCTAGTCGTTCGGAGACCCAGTACTTC
d_gene: -; v_gene: TRBV7-8; abundance: -; j_gene: TRBJ2-7; len: 15; CDR3aa: CASSGGRDSSYEQYF; CDR3nt: TGTGCCAGCAGCGGGGGGAGGGACAGCTCCTACGAGCAGTACTTC
d_gene: -; v_gene: TRBV5-5; abundance: -; j_gene: TRBJ1-1; len: 14; CDR3aa: CASSLGRGDTEAFF; CDR3nt: TGTGCCAGCAGCTTGGGTAGAGGGGACACTGAAGCTTTCTTT
d_gene: TRBD1; v_gene: TRBV9; abundance: -; j_gene: TRBJ2-5; len: 15; CDR3aa: CASSDGQGYQETQYF; CDR3nt: TGTGCCAGCAGCGACGGACAGGGGTACCAAGAGACCCAGTACTTC
d_gene: TRBD1; v_gene: TRBV5-1; abundance: few; j_gene: TRBJ1-2; len: 14; CDR3aa: CASSSGGTNYGYTF; CDR3nt: TGCGCCAGCAGCTCAGGGGGGACTAACTATGGCTACACCTTC
d_gene: -; v_gene: TRBV6-5; abundance: once; j_gene: TRBJ1-2; len: 12; CDR3aa: CASSYPRGGYTF; CDR3nt: TGTGCCAGCAGTTACCCCAGGGGAGGCTACACCTTC
d_gene: -; v_gene: TRBV5-5; abundance: -; j_gene: TRBJ1-1; len: 15; CDR3aa: CASSFYVRPDTEAFF; CDR3nt: TGTGCCAGCAGCTTTTATGTGCGGCCTGACACTGAAGCTTTCTTT
d_gene: -; v_gene: TRBV7-9; abundance: -; j_gene: TRBJ1-2; len: 11; CDR3aa: CASSSRGGYTF; CDR3nt: TGTGCCAGCAGCTCCAGGGGCGGCTACACCTTC
d_gene: -; v_gene: TRBV19; abundance: -; j_gene: TRBJ1-2; len: 15; CDR3aa: CASSFKREINYGYTF; CDR3nt: TGTGCCAGTAGTTTCAAAAGGGAGATTAACTATGGCTACACCTTC
d_gene: -; v_gene: TRBV6-5; abundance: -; j_gene: TRBJ1-2; len: 15; CDR3aa: CASRRNRALNYGYTF; CDR3nt: TGTGCCAGCCGGCGGAATCGAGCATTAAACTATGGCTACACCTTC
d_gene: -; v_gene: TRBV7-9; abundance: -; j_gene: TRBJ2-1; len: 16; CDR3aa: CASSLISGPSYNEQFF; CDR3nt: TGTGCCAGCAGCTTAATCTCCGGTCCCTCCTACAATGAGCAGTTCTTC
d_gene: -; v_gene: TRBV27; abundance: -; j_gene: TRBJ1-6; len: 15; CDR3aa: CASSLTSVRNSPLHF; CDR3nt: TGTGCCAGCAGTTTAACGAGCGTTCGGAATTCACCCCTCCACTTT
d_gene: TRBD1; v_gene: TRBV6-6; abundance: -; j_gene: TRBJ1-6; len: 14; CDR3aa: CASTNRGENSPLHF; CDR3nt: TGTGCCAGCACCAACAGGGGAGAAAATTCACCCCTCCACTTT
d_gene: -; v_gene: TRBV13; abundance: -; j_gene: TRBJ2-2; len: 15; CDR3aa: CASSPPGAFTGELFF; CDR3nt: TGTGCCAGCAGCCCTCCGGGGGCCTTCACCGGGGAGCTGTTTTTT
d_gene: TRBD1; v_gene: TRBV6-5; abundance: -; j_gene: TRBJ2-7; len: 13; CDR3aa: CASSLAVGTAANF; CDR3nt: TGTGCCAGCAGCTTAGCCGTCGGGACAGCCGCTAACTTC
d_gene: -; v_gene: TRBV4-3; abundance: -; j_gene: TRBJ1-4; len: 17; CDR3aa: CASSQVASRVGSEKLFF; CDR3nt: TGCGCCAGCAGCCAAGTGGCCTCAAGGGTAGGGAGCGAAAAACTGTTTTTT